This entry concerns a single T cell receptor (beta chain). Data came from immunoSEQ multiplex PCR; TCRdb stores just in-frame clones and leaves some out. The sample carries more than 90,000 clones, 70% to 90% recorded once. These data come from a study of T cell responses to AZD1222 COVID-19 vaccine. Germline lookup yields CDR1 SGDLS and CDR2 YYNGEE. This CDR3 region has 15 residues. The V and J ends lost 0 bases and 6 bases respectively, with 13 bases between them. This TCR was sampled from an adult who received the AZD1222 COVID-19 vaccine. The sample here was peripheral blood, taken 28 days after the second AZD1222 dose. The chain recombines TRBV9 with TRBJ1-5; D ambiguous. CDR3 protein: CASSVAGNPTQPQHF. Written as DNA, the CDR3 is TGTGCCAGCAGCGTAGCGGGGAACCCCACTCAGCCCCAGCATTTT. The entire variable domain, with the rest obtained from reference TRBV9 and TRBJ1-5, is as follows: DSGVTQTPKHLITATGQRVTLRCSPRSGDLSVYWYQQSLDQGLQFLIQYYNGEERAKGNILERFSAQQFPDLHSELNLSSLELGDSALYFCASSVAGNPTQPQHFGDGTRLSIL.